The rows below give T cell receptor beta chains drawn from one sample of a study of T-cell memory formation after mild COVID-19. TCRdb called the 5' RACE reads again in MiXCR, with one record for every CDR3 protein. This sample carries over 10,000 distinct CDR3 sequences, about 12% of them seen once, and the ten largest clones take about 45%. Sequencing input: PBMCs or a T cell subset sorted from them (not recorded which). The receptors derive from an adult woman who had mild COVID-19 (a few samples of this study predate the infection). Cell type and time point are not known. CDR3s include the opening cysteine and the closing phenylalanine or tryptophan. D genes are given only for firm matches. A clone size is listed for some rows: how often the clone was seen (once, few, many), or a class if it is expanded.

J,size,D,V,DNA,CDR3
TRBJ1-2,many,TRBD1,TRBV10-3,TGTGCCATCAGTGAGCCCCTTGGACAGGGTAGAGGTGGCTACACCTTC,CAISEPLGQGRGGYTF
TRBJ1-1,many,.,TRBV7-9,TGTGCCAGCAGCTTAGGTTCCGGGGAAGCTTTCTTT,CASSLGSGEAFF
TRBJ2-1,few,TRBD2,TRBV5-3,TGTGCCAGAAGCTTAAGGCCCTCAGAGGCGGGAGGGTACAATGAGCAGTTCTTC,CARSLRPSEAGGYNEQFF
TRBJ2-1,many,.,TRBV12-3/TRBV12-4,TGTGCCAGCAGTTACTCCAACAATGAGCAGTTCTTC,CASSYSNNEQFF
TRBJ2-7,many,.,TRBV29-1,TGCAGCGTTGAAACCATGACCTACGAGCAGTACTTC,CSVETMTYEQYF
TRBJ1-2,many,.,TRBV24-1,TGTGCCACCAGTGATTTGCTCTCACCTGGCTACACCTTC,CATSDLLSPGYTF
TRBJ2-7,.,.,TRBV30,TGTGCCTGCTCTACAGGGAACACCTACGAGCAGTACTTC,CACSTGNTYEQYF
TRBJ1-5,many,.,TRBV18,TGTGCCAGCTCACCCGGCGTTTCGGGGGGCCTTTATCAGCCCCAGCATTTT,CASSPGVSGGLYQPQHF
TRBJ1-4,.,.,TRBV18,TGTGCCAGCTCATATCTCCCAGGGACTAATGAAAAACTGTTTTTT,CASSYLPGTNEKLFF
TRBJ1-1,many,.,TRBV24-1,TGTGCCACCAGTGACGGGGGTTGGACTGAAGCTTTCTTT,CATSDGGWTEAFF
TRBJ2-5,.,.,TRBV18,TGTGCCAGCTCACGCGGAACAGGGTTAGGCGAGACCCAGTACTTC,CASSRGTGLGETQYF
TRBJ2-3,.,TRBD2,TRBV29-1,TGCAGCGTTGTAGCGGGAATCCACACAGATACGCAGTATTTT,CSVVAGIHTDTQYF
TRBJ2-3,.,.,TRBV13,TGTGCCAGCAGCTTTATCAGCGTAACTAGCACAGATACGCAGTATTTT,CASSFISVTSTDTQYF
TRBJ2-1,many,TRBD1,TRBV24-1,TGTGCCACCAGTGACCCGGGACAGGGGGTGACCAATGAGCAGTTCTTC,CATSDPGQGVTNEQFF
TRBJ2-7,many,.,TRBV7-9,TGTGCCAGTAATTCGTTTGAGAGCGACTACGAGCAGTACTTC,CASNSFESDYEQYF
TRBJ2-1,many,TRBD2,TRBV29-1,TGCAGCGTCCCGTCCCCGGGACTAGCCCTGAGTGGTGAGCAGTTCTTC,CSVPSPGLALSGEQFF
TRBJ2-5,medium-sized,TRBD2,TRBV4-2,TGTGCCAGCAGCTTACGACTAGCGGGTTCGGAAGAGACCCAGTACTTC,CASSLRLAGSEETQYF
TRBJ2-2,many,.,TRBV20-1,TGCAGTGCTAGAGATAGAAGGCATCATAACACCGGGGAGCTGTTTTTT,CSARDRRHHNTGELFF
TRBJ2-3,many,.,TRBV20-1,TGCAGTGCAAGTCTCCCTAGCACAGATACGCAGTATTTT,CSASLPSTDTQYF
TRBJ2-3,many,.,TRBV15,TGTGCCACCAGCAGAGATTGGGTGGGGCTAGCTGATAGCACAGATACGCAGTATTTT,CATSRDWVGLADSTDTQYF
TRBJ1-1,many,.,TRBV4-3,TGCGCCAGCAGCCAAGAAAAGGGGAGGGACACTGAAGCTTTCTTT,CASSQEKGRDTEAFF
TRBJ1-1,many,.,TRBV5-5,TGTGCCAGCAGCCTCCTAGGGGACGGAGGAACTGAAGCTTTCTTT,CASSLLGDGGTEAFF
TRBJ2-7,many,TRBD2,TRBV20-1,TGCAGTGCCAGACTAGCGGGAGGGCCCTCCTACGAGCAGTACTTC,CSARLAGGPSYEQYF
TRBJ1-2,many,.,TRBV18,TGTGCCAGCTCACCCCAATTCGGCTCGGGTGGCTACACCTTC,CASSPQFGSGGYTF
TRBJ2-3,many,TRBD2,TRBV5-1,TGCGCCAGCAGCCCCGGAATGAGCGGGGGGGCAACTAGCACAGATACGCAGTATTTT,CASSPGMSGGATSTDTQYF
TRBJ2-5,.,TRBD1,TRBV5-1,TGCGCCAGCAGCTTGGCCTCAGGGGGTGTTGACCAGTACTTC,CASSLASGGVDQYF
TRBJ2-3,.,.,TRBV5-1,TGCGCCAGCAGCTTGGGCCAGAGCACAGATACGCAGTATTTT,CASSLGQSTDTQYF
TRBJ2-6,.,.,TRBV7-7,TGTGCCAGCAGCCCTTATATAGGGGCCTCCGACTCTGGGGCCAACGTCCTGACTTTC,CASSPYIGASDSGANVLTF
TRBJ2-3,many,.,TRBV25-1,TGTGCCAGCAGTCCGGGACGGACCACAGATACGCAGTATTTT,CASSPGRTTDTQYF
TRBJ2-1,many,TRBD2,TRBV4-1,TGCGCCAGCAGCAGAGATGGACTAGCGGACTACAATGAGCAGTTCTTC,CASSRDGLADYNEQFF
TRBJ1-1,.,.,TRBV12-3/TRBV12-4,TGTGCCAGCAGTTTCGGGTCTAACACTGAAGCTTTCTTT,CASSFGSNTEAFF
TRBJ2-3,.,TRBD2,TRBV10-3,TGTGCCATCAGGAAGTCTTTTCGGGGGGGCACAGATACGCAGTATTTT,CAIRKSFRGGTDTQYF
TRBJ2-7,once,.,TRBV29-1,TGCAGCGTTGACCGGCAGGGGGAGGGTGAGCAGTACTTC,CSVDRQGEGEQYF
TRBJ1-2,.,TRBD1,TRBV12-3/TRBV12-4,TGTGCCAGCAGTACCGACAGGGTGCGTGGCTACACCTTC,CASSTDRVRGYTF
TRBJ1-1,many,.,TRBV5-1,TGCGCCAGCAGCTGGTTTCAGGGGAATGCAAACACTGAAGCTTTCTTT,CASSWFQGNANTEAFF
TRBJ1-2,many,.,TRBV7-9,TGTGCCAGCAGCTCTAGCACGGGGGAGAACTATGGCTACACCTTC,CASSSSTGENYGYTF
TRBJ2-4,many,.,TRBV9,TGTGCCAGCAGCGCACCCCCAGGGGTCGCAGCCAAAAACATTCAGTACTTC,CASSAPPGVAAKNIQYF
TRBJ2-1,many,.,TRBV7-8,TGTGCCAGCAGAACGGGAGAGTTGGGATTTTCCTACAATGAGCAGTTCTTC,CASRTGELGFSYNEQFF
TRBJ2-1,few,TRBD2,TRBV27,TGTGCCAGCAGTGAAAACCCGGGAGGGAATGAGCAGTTCTTC,CASSENPGGNEQFF
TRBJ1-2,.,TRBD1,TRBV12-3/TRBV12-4,TGTGCCAGCAGAGCCCTGACAGGGGACTATGGCTACACCTTC,CASRALTGDYGYTF
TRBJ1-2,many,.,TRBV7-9,TGTGCCAGCAGCTTAGAGACCCTGGAGGGCTACACCTTC,CASSLETLEGYTF
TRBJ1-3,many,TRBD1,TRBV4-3,TGCGCCAGCAGCGCTGACAGGGGGCCGAGTGGAAACACCATATATTTT,CASSADRGPSGNTIYF
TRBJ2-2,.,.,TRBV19,TGTGCCAGTAGTATAGATCCCAGGGCCGTCTGGGAGCTGTTTTTT,CASSIDPRAVWELFF
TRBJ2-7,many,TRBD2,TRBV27,TGTGCCAGCAGTTTATCGCTGGGGGGGTACGAGCAGTACTTC,CASSLSLGGYEQYF
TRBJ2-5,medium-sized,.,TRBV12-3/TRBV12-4,TGTGCCAGCAGTTTAGGCGAGACCCAGTACTTC,CASSLGETQYF
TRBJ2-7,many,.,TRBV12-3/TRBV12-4,TGTGCCAGCAGTCCACAGCTGATAACCTACGAGCAGTACTTC,CASSPQLITYEQYF
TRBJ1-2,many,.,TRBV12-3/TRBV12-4,TGTGCCAGCAGACCGAGTGGGGTGGTGAACTATGGCTACACCTTC,CASRPSGVVNYGYTF
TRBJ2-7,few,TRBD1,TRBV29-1,TGCAGCGAAAGAAGGGGGCACGAGCAGTACTTC,CSERRGHEQYF
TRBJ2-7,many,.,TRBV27,TGTGCCAGCAGTCCAAGGAGCTCCTACGAGCAGTACTTC,CASSPRSSYEQYF
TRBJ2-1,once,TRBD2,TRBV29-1,TGCAGCGCCCGGCTAGCGGAGGGGCTAGAGGAGCAGTTCTTC,CSARLAEGLEEQFF
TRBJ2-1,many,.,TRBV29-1,TGCAGCGTTCTCGGGGTTTTGTATGAGCAGTTCTTC,CSVLGVLYEQFF
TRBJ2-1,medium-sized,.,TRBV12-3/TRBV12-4,TGTGCCAGCAGTTTTAATGCGTACAATGAGCAGTTCTTC,CASSFNAYNEQFF
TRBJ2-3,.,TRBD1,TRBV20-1,TGCAGTGCTAGAGGGGACAGGGCAGATACGCAGTATTTT,CSARGDRADTQYF